The 8 T cell receptor beta chains below all came from one sample that was sequenced in a study of T cells in localized non-small cell lung cancer. The table came from immunoSEQ multiplex PCR; TCRdb's copy has only in-frame clones and leaves some out. The profile shows tens of thousands of clones, about 90% of them singletons. The sample consisted of peripheral blood mononuclear cells, taken before any cancer treatment. These receptors were obtained from a woman aged 40-70 years with stage III lung adenocarcinoma.

The chain couples TRBV10-2 to TRBJ2-5; D unresolved. This CDR3 has 13 residues. V dropped 5 bases and J dropped 5 bases, with 12 bases sitting between them. Germline V gene data show CDR1 as WSHSY and CDR2 as SAAADI. Written as DNA, the CDR3 is TGCGCCAGCAGTCAAGTAGTGGGGGAGACCCAGTACTTC. This translates into CASSQVVGETQYF.

The chain has TRBV11-2 and TRBJ2-7; D is unresolved. CDR1 and CDR2 from the germline V gene are SGHAT and FQNNGV. The V end was cut by 5 bases, the J end by 1 base, with 9 bases between. The CDR3 runs 13 residues. The CDR3 loop reads CASSPIGSYEQYF. The CDR3 nucleotides are TGTGCCAGCAGCCCTATTGGATCCTACGAGCAGTACTTC.

This chain uses TRBV7-9 with TRBJ1-2; weak D call: TRBD1 (6 bases). The germline gives CDR1 SEHNR, CDR2 FQNEAQ (reference sequence). The CDR3 has 12 amino acids. The V and J ends lost 1 base and 6 bases respectively, with 6 bases between them. This CDR3 is CASSLGTDGYTF. In DNA, the CDR3 is TGTGCCAGCAGCTTAGGGACAGATGGCTACACCTTC. Complete variable domain (other parts from reference TRBV7-9 and TRBJ1-2): DTGVSQNPRHKITKRGQNVTFRCDPISEHNRLYWYRQTLGQGPEFLTYFQNEAQLEKSRLLSDRFSAERPKGSFSTLEIQRTEQGDSAMYLCASSLGTDGYTFGSGTRLTVV.

This clone was found once. The chain uses TRBV7-9 and TRBJ1-5; TRBD1 aligns across 7 bases. The germline CDR1 and CDR2 sequences are SEHNR and FQNEAQ (reference sequence). J lost 2 bases, V lost 6 bases, and 1 base had no gene match. This CDR3 is 13 amino acids long. CDR3 in amino acids: CASSQGGNQPQHF. The CDR3 DNA reads TGTGCCAGCAGTCAGGGGGGCAATCAGCCCCAGCATTTT.

This sequence joins TRBV29-1 and TRBJ1-2, with D maybe TRBD1 (5 bases). The CDR3 totals 14 residues. The V gene lost 0 bases and the J gene lost 3 bases, with 11 bases spanning the gap. Germline CDR1 SQVTM, CDR2 ANQGSEA. As DNA, the CDR3 is TGCAGCGTTGAAGAAGATGAGGGGTACTATGGCTACACCTTC. As protein: CSVEEDEGYYGYTF.

This clone appeared once. The J gene is TRBJ1-3, the V gene TRBV5-8; unclear D gene. CDR1 and CDR2 from the germline V gene are SGHTS and YDEGEE. V gave up 0 bases and J gave up 0 bases, with 4 bases separating them. The length of the CDR3 is 14 residues. The CDR3 reads CASSLVYSGNTIYF. Written as DNA, the CDR3 is TGTGCCAGCAGCTTGGTATACTCTGGAAACACCATATATTTT.

This chain uses TRBV10-3 with TRBJ2-1, with TRBD2 identical over 7 bases. The V and J ends lost 5 bases and 4 bases, in that order; junction bases with no gene match: 5. The CDR3 has 14 residues. Germline CDR1 reads ENHRY; CDR2 reads SYGVKD. The CDR3: CAISPSGAYNEQFF. CDR3 nucleotide sequence: TGTGCCATCAGTCCTAGCGGCGCGTACAATGAGCAGTTCTTC.

V and J are TRBV28 and TRBJ1-1, with 7 bases fitting TRBD1. CDR3 length: 15 residues. V shed 6 bases and J 0 bases; nucleotides not matched to a gene: 7. Germline V gene sequence: CDR1 MDHEN, CDR2 SYDVKM. For the CDR3, the DNA is TGTGCCAGCAGAAGTCGACAGGGTTTGAACACTGAAGCTTTCTTT. Its protein is CASRSRQGLNTEAFF.